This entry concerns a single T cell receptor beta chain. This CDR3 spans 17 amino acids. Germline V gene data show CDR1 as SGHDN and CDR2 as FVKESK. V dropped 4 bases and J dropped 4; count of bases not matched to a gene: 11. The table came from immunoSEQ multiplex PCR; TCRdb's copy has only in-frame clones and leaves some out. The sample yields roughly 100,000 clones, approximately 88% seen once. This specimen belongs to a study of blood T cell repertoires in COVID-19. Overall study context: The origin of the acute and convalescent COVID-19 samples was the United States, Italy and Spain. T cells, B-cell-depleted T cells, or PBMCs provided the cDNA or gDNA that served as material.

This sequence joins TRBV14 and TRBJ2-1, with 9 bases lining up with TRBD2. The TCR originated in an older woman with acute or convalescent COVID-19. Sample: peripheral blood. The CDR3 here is CASSPTGPAGGYNEQFF. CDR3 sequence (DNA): TGTGCCAGCAGCCCAACCGGTCCAGCGGGAGGTTACAATGAGCAGTTCTTC.